One sample yielded the 28 T cell receptor beta chains listed below, sequenced in a study of T cell responses to AZD1222 COVID-19 vaccine. The data were produced by immunoSEQ multiplex PCR, yet TCRdb's version contains in-frame clones alone and is incomplete. The sample yields about 48,000 clones, 89% seen once. The input for sequencing was peripheral blood, taken 28 days after the second AZD1222 dose. The receptors here all came from an adult who received the AZD1222 COVID-19 vaccine.

The chain has TRBV14 and TRBJ2-6; D remains ambiguous. Germline values: CDR1 SGHDN, CDR2 FVKESK. V shed 3 bases and J shed 4 bases, with 13 bases lying between them. The CDR3 contains 16 residues. The CDR3 DNA is TGTGCCAGCAGCCACCTGAGAGGCTTGGGGGCCAACGTCCTGACTTTC. It is translated as CASSHLRGLGANVLTF. Using reference TRBV14 and TRBJ2-6 for the parts outside the CDR3, the full variable domain is EAGVTQFPSHSVIEKGQTVTLRCDPISGHDNLYWYRRVMGKEIKFLLHFVKESKQDESGMPNNRFLAERTGGTYSTLKVQPAELEDSGVYFCASSHLRGLGANVLTFGAGSRLTVL.

The rearrangement joins TRBV6-5 to TRBJ2-7; maybe TRBD2 (5 bases). V lost 5 bases and J 0 bases, leaving 8 bases between the germline ends. CDR3 length: 13 amino acids. Germline lookup yields CDR1 MNHEY and CDR2 SVGAGI. This chain's CDR3 is CASSRGSSYEQYF. The CDR3, as DNA: TGTGCCAGCAGTCGTGGGAGCTCCTACGAGCAGTACTTC.

The V gene is TRBV5-1, the J gene TRBJ1-5; perhaps TRBD1 as D (6 bases). This CDR3 contains 13 residues. Germline CDR1 is SGHRS and CDR2 is YFSETQ. Trimming removed 8 bases from V and 1 base from J, with 10 bases in between. The CDR3 DNA follows: TGCGCCAGGGGGGGGGCGAGCAATCAGCCCCAGCATTTT. Encoded protein: CARGGASNQPQHF.

The chain couples TRBV5-1 to TRBJ1-4, with D unclear. The germline V gene encodes CDR1 SGHRS and CDR2 YFSETQ. V lost 0 bases to trimming and J lost 5 bases, with 8 bases between them. This CDR3 has 14 amino acids. The CDR3 DNA follows: TGCGCCAGCAGCTTGGATTCGACCAATGAAAAACTGTTTTTT. Amino acid sequence: CASSLDSTNEKLFF.

This clone appeared once. The gene calls are TRBV7-6 and TRBJ2-4; D may match TRBD1 or TRBD2 (5 bases each). Germline V lookup: CDR1 SGHVS, CDR2 FNYEAQ. Trimming took off 2 bases at V and 7 bases at J, with 15 bases between the two ends. This CDR3 has 15 residues. CDR3 residues: CASSLPRPRGNIQYF. CDR3 coding DNA: TGTGCCAGCAGCTTACCCCGACCCCGGGGCAACATTCAGTACTTC.

The chain links TRBV5-1 to TRBJ2-7; D possibly matches TRBD1 or TRBD2 (5 bases each). The CDR3 runs 13 residues. Deletions cut 4 bases from V and 2 bases from J, with 10 bases between. CDR1 is SGHRS and CDR2 is YFSETQ in the germline V gene. The CDR3 DNA reads as TGCGCCAGCAGCGTCGGGACGGCCTACGAGCAGTACTTC. It codes for CASSVGTAYEQYF.

The V call is TRBV7-3, the J call TRBJ2-1; 11 positions agree with TRBD2. This CDR3 is built from 15 residues. The J segment lost 5 bases and the V segment lost 3 bases, leaving 3 bases of the junction unmatched. CDR1 is SGHTA and CDR2 is FQGTGA in the germline V gene. CDR3 protein: CASSFGLAGNNEQFF. The DNA for the CDR3 is TGTGCCAGCAGCTTTGGACTAGCGGGTAACAATGAGCAGTTCTTC.

The J gene is TRBJ2-7, the V gene TRBV6-2 or TRBV6-3, with a weak D call TRBD2 (6 bases). Trimming pared 5 bases from V and 0 bases from J, leaving 14 bases between. The CDR3 contains 15 residues. Germline V gene sequence: CDR1 MNHEY, CDR2 SVGEGT. The DNA of the CDR3 is TGTGCCAGCAGTGGGCGGGGAAAGGGCTCCTACGAGCAGTACTTC. As protein: CASSGRGKGSYEQYF.

V gene TRBV27 combines with J gene TRBJ1-2; possibly TRBD1 for D (6 bases). The V end lost 8 bases, the J end lost 0 bases, and 13 bases lay between the germline ends. The V gene's germline CDR1 is MNHEY and CDR2 SMNVEV (reference sequence). The CDR3 runs 14 residues. CDR3 in DNA: TGTGCCAGCCCCCACAGGGTTACTAACTATGGCTACACCTTC. This encodes CASPHRVTNYGYTF.

The rearrangement links TRBV10-3 to TRBJ1-2; D remains unclear. Germline CDR1 and CDR2: ENHRY and SYGVKD. Trimming pared 4 bases from V and 5 bases from J, leaving 14 bases between. The length of the CDR3 is 14 residues. CDR3 nucleotides: TGTGCCATCAGTGCTCTCACCCAAATATATGGCTACACCTTC. Residues: CAISALTQIYGYTF.

This clone has just a few counts. The V call is TRBV29-1, the J call TRBJ2-7; no clear D gene. Trimming left V 7 bases short and J 2 bases short, with 18 bases between. CDR1 SQVTM and CDR2 ANQGSEA come from the germline V gene. The CDR3 loop spans 14 amino acids. CDR3 coding DNA: TGCAGCGCCATGAGCCACTTCCCTCCCTACGAGCAGTACTTC. Translation: CSAMSHFPPYEQYF.

The rearrangement links TRBV28 to TRBJ2-1, with D uncertain. In germline, CDR1 is MDHEN, CDR2 SYDVKM. V lost 3 bases, J lost 7 bases, and 4 bases lay in between. The CDR3 spans 11 residues. The CDR3 nucleotides are TGTGCCAGCAGTTTGGGGAATGAGCAGTTCTTC. It specifies CASSLGNEQFF.

The sample holds a few counts of this clone. The V and J genes are TRBV10-3 and TRBJ1-2; 7 nucleotides line up with TRBD1. The V segment lost 8 bases and the J segment 8 bases; nucleotides outside the gene matches: 8. The CDR3 extends over 12 amino acids. The germline CDR1 and CDR2 sequences are ENHRY and SYGVKD. The CDR3 reads CAIPDRAYGYTF. The CDR3 DNA follows: TGTGCCATCCCCGACAGGGCTTACGGCTACACCTTC.

CDR3 region: CASSLQGARNSPLHF. Here the CDR3 DNA reads TGTGCCAGCAGCTTACAGGGGGCTCGAAATTCACCCCTCCACTTT. The chain carries TRBV13 and TRBJ1-6; 8 positions match TRBD1. The CDR3 consists of 15 residues. The J segment lost 7 bases and the V segment lost 2 bases, leaving 4 bases of the junction unmatched. Per germline, CDR1 PRHDT and CDR2 FYEKMQ (reference sequence).

This clone was seen a few times. The V call is TRBV5-1, the J call TRBJ1-1, with a possible D match to TRBD1 (6 bases). The germline gives CDR1 SGHRS, CDR2 YFSETQ. The CDR3 extends over 15 amino acids. V lost 7 bases, J lost 3 bases, and 19 bases lay in between. The CDR3 nucleotides are TGCGCCAGCCAAACCTCCCGGGGGGCGGACACTGAAGCTTTCTTT. Protein: CASQTSRGADTEAFF.

The rearrangement joins TRBV10-3 to TRBJ1-3; TRBD1 is a possible D gene (5 bases). V lost 6 bases and J 1 base, leaving 13 bases between the germline ends. The CDR3 is 15 residues long. Germline assignment: CDR1 ENHRY and CDR2 SYGVKD. The CDR3: CAISDRQNSGNTIYF. CDR3 DNA sequence: TGTGCCATCAGCGACCGACAGAATTCTGGAAACACCATATATTTT.

This clone occurred a few times. V usage is TRBV19 and J usage is TRBJ1-1, with a weak D call TRBD1 (6 bases). This CDR3 spans 20 amino acids. Looked up from germline, CDR1 is LNHDA and CDR2 is SQIVND (reference sequence). Deletions cut 7 bases from V and 0 bases from J, with 30 bases between. DNA for the CDR3: TGTGCCAGTAAAATCGTCCCGGGACGGGACAATTCTACTATGAACACTGAAGCTTTCTTT. This gives the protein CASKIVPGRDNSTMNTEAFF.

J is TRBJ1-2 and V is TRBV6-5; D is undetermined. The CDR3 spans 14 residues. Germline CDR1 is MNHEY and CDR2 is SVGAGI. V was trimmed by 7 bases and J by 6 bases, leaving 18 bases between them. DNA for the CDR3: TGTGCCAGCACCTCACGGGGTTCGGGCGATGGCTACACCTTC. Its protein is CASTSRGSGDGYTF.

The chain employs TRBV9 and TRBJ2-1; 13 nucleotides agree with TRBD2. CDR3 length equals 18 residues. After removal of 3 bases from V and 1 base from J, the junction contained 7 bases not matched to a gene. Germline V CDR1 and CDR2: SGDLS, YYNGEE. Written as DNA, the CDR3 is TGTGCCAGCAGCGCGAGGACTAGCGGGAGAGGGTCCTACAATGAGCAGTTCTTC. Translation gives CASSARTSGRGSYNEQFF.

V usage is TRBV20-1 and J usage is TRBJ2-1; the D gene could be TRBD1 or TRBD2 (5 bases each). CDR1 is DFQATT, CDR2 SNEGSKA, per germline (reference sequence). The CDR3 sequence is 13 residues long. V was clipped by 3 bases and J by 4 bases, with 10 bases between them. The CDR3 protein is CSASGGSYNEQFF. In DNA form, the CDR3 reads TGCAGTGCTAGTGGGGGTAGTTACAATGAGCAGTTCTTC.

In its sample, this clone was seen a few times. J is TRBJ1-5 and V is TRBV6-2 or TRBV6-3; D not resolved. In germline, CDR1 is MNHEY, CDR2 SVGEGT. V lost 2 bases, J lost 4 bases, and 6 bases lay in between. The CDR3 consists of 13 residues. In nucleotides, the CDR3 is TGTGCCAGCAGTTACAGGGAAAATCAGCCCCAGCATTTT. It translates to CASSYRENQPQHF.

V and J are TRBV27 and TRBJ2-7; D unresolved. The V gene's germline CDR1 is MNHEY and CDR2 SMNVEV (reference sequence). The CDR3 is made up of 13 amino acids. V was cut by 7 bases and J by 2 bases, with 12 bases left in between. The DNA of the CDR3 is TGTGCCAGCAAAAAAAAGGGAACCTACGAGCAGTACTTC. As protein: CASKKKGTYEQYF.

The chain has TRBV5-1 and TRBJ1-1, with a weak D call TRBD1 (5 bases). Germline V lookup: CDR1 SGHRS, CDR2 YFSETQ. Trimming left V 2 bases short and J 6 bases short, with 11 bases between. This CDR3 has 13 residues. The DNA of the CDR3 is TGCGCCAGCAGCTTCCTGTGGGGGGCTGAAGCTTTCTTT. Protein: CASSFLWGAEAFF.

The rearrangement joins TRBV19 to TRBJ2-7, with D unresolved. The V and J ends lost 5 bases and 5 bases respectively, with 16 bases between them. Looked up from germline, CDR1 is LNHDA and CDR2 is SQIVND (reference sequence). There are 14 residues in the CDR3. This CDR3 is CASSARLGSDEQYF. DNA for the CDR3: TGTGCCAGTAGTGCTCGGCTCGGTTCAGACGAGCAGTACTTC.

The chain is built from TRBV5-1 and TRBJ2-1; 12 bases align to TRBD2. CDR1 SGHRS and CDR2 YFSETQ come from the germline V gene. The trim removed 4 bases at V and 3 bases at J, leaving 2 bases unmatched. There are 15 residues in the CDR3. The CDR3 protein is CASSVTSGSYNEQFF. The CDR3 DNA sequence: TGCGCCAGCAGCGTGACTAGCGGGAGCTACAATGAGCAGTTCTTC.

This clone turned up a few times. The genes are TRBV9 and TRBJ2-2, with 10 positions matching TRBD2. V was clipped by 0 bases and J by 2 bases; unmatched bases: 4. This CDR3 comprises 17 residues. Germline V gene sequence: CDR1 SGDLS, CDR2 YYNGEE. Here the CDR3 DNA reads TGTGCCAGCAGCGTAGACCCTAGCGGGGGAAACACCGGGGAGCTGTTTTTT. As protein: CASSVDPSGGNTGELFF.

The chain joins TRBV15 to TRBJ1-2, with D unclear. Trimming left V 1 base short and J 3 bases short, with 12 bases between. The CDR3 has 15 residues. CDR1 LNHNV and CDR2 YYDKDF come from the germline V gene (reference sequence). The chain's CDR3 is CATSRGNAGDYGYTF. CDR3 nucleotides: TGTGCCACCAGCAGAGGGAACGCCGGGGACTATGGCTACACCTTC.

V usage is TRBV6-2 or TRBV6-3 and J usage is TRBJ2-7, with 11 bases lining up with TRBD1. With 3 bases clipped from V and 3 bases from J, the junction kept 13 bases outside the gene matches. Germline V CDR1 and CDR2: MNHEY, SVGEGT. The CDR3 runs to 18 residues. This CDR3 reads CASSYRLRTGGDSYEQYF. The CDR3 DNA reads as TGTGCCAGCAGTTATCGATTAAGGACAGGGGGCGACAGCTACGAGCAGTACTTC.